A single sample gave rise to the 14 T cell receptor beta chains below, sequenced in a study of T-cell memory formation after mild COVID-19 (dated by TCRdb to the early 2020s). Preparation of the library involved 5' RACE. This sample was sequenced with an Illumina NovaSeq 6000. Through fastp at Q25 and MiXCR, TCRdb rebuilt clones from the public reads, retaining in-frame beta chains. One record per CDR3 amino acid sequence lists the most common genes and DNA. A total of fewer than 350,000 distinct CDR3 sequences appear in this sample, approximately 16% of them only once. The ten largest account for more than 20% of the sample. Sequencing input: PBMCs or a T cell subset sorted from them (not recorded which). The receptors were sampled from a man aged 18 to 35 who had mild COVID-19 (a few samples of this study predate the infection). The sample titles of this study are shuffled in the database, so cell type and time point are left out; the donor was told from shared clones.

The rearrangement links TRBV7-2 to TRBJ2-3, with TRBD1 as a possible D gene (5 bases). The CDR3 has 13 amino acids. V was trimmed by 6 bases and J by 6 bases, leaving 13 bases between them. Germline lookup yields CDR1 SGHTA and CDR2 FQGNSA. This chain's CDR3 is CASRRTQMDTQYF. The CDR3 DNA reads as TGTGCCAGCAGGCGGACACAAATGGATACGCAGTATTTT.

The genes are TRBV29-1 and TRBJ1-2; D is unclear. CDR1 and CDR2 (germline): SQVTM, ANQGSEA. The CDR3 loop spans 13 amino acids. V lost 7 bases and J lost 6, with 18 bases in between. Here the CDR3 DNA reads TGCAGCGCACATCGTTTTCGGGTGGATGGCTACACCTTC. It yields the protein CSAHRFRVDGYTF.

By frequency in the sample, this clonotype is medium-sized. The chain employs TRBV5-1 and TRBJ2-5, with 7 bases that match TRBD1. This CDR3 region has 13 residues. Germline loops: CDR1 SGHRS, CDR2 YFSETQ. Losses at the gene ends were 4 bases for V and 2 bases for J; bases not matched to a gene: 2. The CDR3 sequence: CASSGTAQETQYF. CDR3 DNA sequence: TGCGCCAGCAGCGGGACAGCGCAAGAGACCCAGTACTTC.

V and J are TRBV19 and TRBJ2-5; D not resolved. Germline V gene lookup returns CDR1 LNHDA and CDR2 SQIVND (reference sequence). The V end was cut by 7 bases, the J end by 5 bases, with 11 bases between. The CDR3 runs 12 residues. The CDR3 nucleotides are TGTGCCAGTAAAATGTCCGGTGAGACCCAGTACTTC. Protein: CASKMSGETQYF.

This clonotype was seen many times. This chain joins TRBV7-8 and TRBJ1-6; 9 bases fit TRBD1. The V gene end was trimmed by 6 bases and the J gene end by 1 base; junction bases not matched to a gene: 4. Germline V gene sequence: CDR1 SGHVS, CDR2 FQNEAQ. The CDR3 is made up of 16 amino acids. CDR3 sequence (DNA): TGTGCCAGCAGGGGGGACAGGGAGTCCTATAATTCACCCCTCCACTTT. Translation: CASRGDRESYNSPLHF.

This clonotype has only a few counts. J is TRBJ2-2 and V is TRBV6-5, with D tentatively TRBD2 (6 bases). The V end was cut by 4 bases, the J end by 6 bases, with 18 bases between. This CDR3 is 16 amino acids long. Germline CDR1 MNHEY, CDR2 SVGAGI. The CDR3 spells CASSSIPTRWSGELFF. The CDR3 coding sequence is TGTGCCAGCAGTTCCATCCCGACTAGGTGGTCCGGGGAGCTGTTTTTT.

The CDR3 here is CASSQVPSGFSSYNEQFF. In nucleotides, the CDR3 is TGTGCCAGCAGCCAAGTCCCTAGCGGGTTTAGCTCCTACAATGAGCAGTTCTTC. The chain uses TRBV14 and TRBJ2-1; 8 bases are shared with TRBD2. This CDR3 spans 18 amino acids. J gave up 0 bases and V 1 base, and 8 bases lay outside the gene matches. Germline V CDR1 and CDR2: SGHDN, FVKESK.

This clonotype turned up a few times. CDR3: CASSLDSRSTVEQYF. CDR3 DNA: TGTGCCAGCAGCTTAGATAGTCGGAGTACGGTCGAGCAGTACTTC. The chain couples TRBV7-2 to TRBJ2-7, with D unresolved. CDR1 and CDR2 from the germline V gene are SGHTA and FQGNSA. V was shortened by 1 base and J by 6 bases, with 16 bases between the two germline ends. The CDR3 extends over 15 amino acids.

This clonotype has only a few counts. The chain recombines TRBV7-9 with TRBJ1-1; D uncertain. V lost 7 bases to trimming and J lost 8 bases, with 20 bases between them. CDR1 and CDR2 (germline): SEHNR, FQNEAQ (reference sequence). The CDR3 has 14 amino acids. The CDR3 sequence: CASIQTGLGREAFF. CDR3 DNA sequence: TGTGCCAGCATCCAAACGGGGTTAGGCAGGGAAGCTTTCTTT. Full variable domain (rest looked up from reference TRBV7-9 and TRBJ1-1): DTGVSQNPRHKITKRGQNVTFRCDPISEHNRLYWYRQTLGQGPEFLTYFQNEAQLEKSRLLSDRFSAERPKGSFSTLEIQRTEQGDSAMYLCASIQTGLGREAFFGQGTRLTVV.

The J gene is TRBJ2-1, the V gene TRBV24-1, with D possibly called TRBD1 or TRBD2 (5 bases each). Trimming shortened V by 5 bases and J by 9 bases, and 13 bases separated the two germline ends. The CDR3 has 13 amino acids. From germline, CDR1 is KGHDR and CDR2 SFDVKD. CDR3 nucleotides: TGTGCCACCAGTGCTGGGGGAAGGGTTGAGCAGTTCTTC. It encodes CATSAGGRVEQFF.

A few counts support this clonotype. The gene calls are TRBV6-2 or TRBV6-3 and TRBJ2-1; 13 positions agree with TRBD2. The V gene end was trimmed by 10 bases and the J gene end by 0 bases; junction bases not matched to a gene: 6. The CDR3 has 16 amino acids. Germline V gene data show CDR1 as MNHEY and CDR2 as SVGEGT. The CDR3 DNA reads as TGTGCCAATGCGACTAGCGGGGGGCACTCCTACAATGAGCAGTTCTTC. Amino acids: CANATSGGHSYNEQFF.

This clonotype occurred a few times. The chain uses TRBV15 and TRBJ1-5; TRBD1 might be the D (5 bases). Germline values: CDR1 LNHNV, CDR2 YYDKDF (reference sequence). The CDR3 extends over 13 amino acids. V lost 7 bases, J lost 5 bases, and 12 bases lay in between. In DNA, the CDR3 is TGTGCCACCACCTCGGGACCCGATCAGCCCCAGCATTTT. Translating it yields CATTSGPDQPQHF.

This clonotype was counted many times. The chain carries TRBV24-1 and TRBJ1-1, with D unclear. V was cut by 3 bases and J by 7 bases, with 8 bases left in between. The CDR3 is 12 residues long. In germline, CDR1 is KGHDR, CDR2 SFDVKD. CDR3 region: CATSDGLGEAFF. The CDR3 region has the DNA TGTGCCACCAGTGATGGTCTAGGTGAAGCTTTCTTT.

This clonotype was seen many times. This chain connects TRBV6-6 to TRBJ1-1, with D possibly TRBD1 on 6 matching bases. The CDR3 has 15 amino acids. The germline V and J ends were trimmed by 2 bases and 4 bases, with 14 bases remaining between them. Germline CDR1 MNHNY, CDR2 SVGAGI (reference sequence). The CDR3 bases are TGTGCCAGCAGTTACCAGCCAGGGGCGGCCACTGAAGCTTTCTTT. Translated: CASSYQPGAATEAFF.